This T cell receptor beta chain was retrieved from a study of blood T cell repertoires in COVID-19 (dated by TCRdb to 2018 to 2020). In terms of the full investigation: Samples covering the acute and convalescent phases of COVID-19 were provided by collaborators in the United States, Italy and Spain. The material from the prospective study consisted of cDNA or gDNA derived from T cells, B-cell-depleted T cells, or PBMCs. Subjects who had been exposed to COVID-19, were actively infected with it, or had recovered from it provided the deeply sampled blood TCRbeta repertoires that made up the dataset. The repertoires were released in a freely available public database meant as a resource for research on the immune response to SARS-CoV-2. The samples were drawn from two sources: the first 160 participants of the ongoing ImmuneRACE study, and approximately 1,300 subjects contributed by 6 global collaborators. Nearly every sample came with metadata listing a de-identified subject ID, COVID-19 status, age in years and sex. Where HLA class I and class II types were available, the types were taken from metadata supplied by the sample provider, not from assay-based typing. Findings and caveats that apply to the study as a whole: The quantity of clinical and demographic metadata differed by source and by participant and was supplied without curation.

TCRbeta CDR3 regions were amplified from genomic DNA using the immunoSEQ Assay, a bias-controlled multiplex PCR. The authors' pipeline ran thus. The number of nucleated cells in each sample was estimated by amplification of reference gene primers within the assay. To quantify the absolute abundance of each unique TCRbeta CDR3 rearrangement, sequence reads were collapsed and filtered. Productive Simpson clonality was computed per sample as the square root of Simpson's diversity index over productive rearrangements. TCRdb's version of the immuneACCESS table is confined to in-frame rearrangements and falls short of the full clone set. An unresolved V gene accounts for under half of the shortfall where checked; the remainder is of unknown origin. V and J calls and clone size are as listed in that table; D and trimming were resolved from the DNA. Present in this sample are 250,000 to 300,000 clones, approximately 90% of which were seen just once. The ten largest clones represent 2.2% of the sample.

One collaborating source in Seattle enrolled patients during active infection and followed them longitudinally through the course of disease. Whole blood was collected in K2EDTA tubes by collaborating institutions according to the institutions' own protocols. For TCRbeta analysis, collaborators shipped samples as frozen whole blood, isolated PBMCs, or DNA extracted from either of those sample types. This clone was seen a single time. Its recognized antigen is unknown. Qualities for individual bases were not recorded, and no much larger clone is one base off. The CDR3, from cysteine to phenylalanine, totals 14 residues. Only the CDR3 DNA is retained, 42 bases long and in frame from the first base. The CDR1 and CDR2 encoded by the germline V gene are SNHLY and FYNNEI. At the junction V is shortened by 3 bases and J by 2 bases, with 10 bases in between.

The chain uses TRBV2 and TRBJ1-1; a weak D assignment points to TRBD1 (5 bases agree). The clonotype was recovered from a woman aged 30 to 39 with COVID-19, enrolled during active disease. Sequencing was done on a sample of peripheral blood. The CDR3 in this case is CASSERDFNTEAFF. The nucleotide sequence reads as follows: TGTGCCAGCAGTGAGCGGGACTTCAACACTGAAGCTTTCTTT.